These 22 T cell receptor beta chains were sequenced from one sample in a study of cytomegalovirus exposure and HLA in healthy donors (dated by TCRdb to 2017 to 2019). Receptors were amplified or captured by the immunoSEQ multiplex PCR assay. For the multiplex PCR, a mixture combining 60 forward primers for TCR Vbeta segments and 13 reverse primers for TCR Jbeta segments was used. TCRdb retrieved this table from immuneACCESS and kept in-frame rearrangements only. Not all clones are present; in checked studies, unresolved V genes account for under half, and no reason is known for the remainder. The table for this sample lists around 170,000 clones; 75% to 85% of them were counted only once. The ten biggest clones cover 2% to 2.5% of the sample. Sequenced: PBMCs. The receptors derive from a woman aged 30 to 39 in good health and CMV-seropositive.

This chain links TRBV7-2 with TRBJ2-5; TRBD2 matches 10 bases. The germline gives CDR1 SGHTA, CDR2 FQGNSA. The CDR3 totals 17 residues. The V gene end was trimmed by 1 base and the J gene end by 3 bases; junction bases not matched to a gene: 8. CDR3 in amino acids: CASSLVGVAGGEETQYF. CDR3 in DNA: TGTGCCAGCAGCTTAGTAGGGGTAGCGGGGGGAGAAGAGACCCAGTACTTC.

The chain couples TRBV6-6 to TRBJ1-1; the D gene is possibly TRBD1 (6 bases). Germline assignment: CDR1 MNHNY and CDR2 SVGAGI (reference sequence). V lost 4 bases and J lost 1, with 7 bases in between. The CDR3 totals 13 residues. This chain's CDR3 is CASSSDRNTEAFF. CDR3 nucleotides: TGTGCCAGCAGTTCGGACAGGAACACTGAAGCTTTCTTT.

The chain employs TRBV28 and TRBJ1-5; TRBD1 is a possible D gene (5 bases). Trimming cost V 6 bases and J 9 bases, with 15 bases left between them. The CDR3 has 13 amino acids. Germline assignment: CDR1 MDHEN and CDR2 SYDVKM. The CDR3 reads CASRPLVGPPQHF. The CDR3 DNA reads TGTGCCAGCAGACCGCTTGTGGGGCCGCCCCAGCATTTT.

The chain links TRBV11-3 to TRBJ2-5; the D gene is possibly TRBD1 (5 bases). This CDR3 has 13 residues. CDR1 and CDR2 from the germline V gene are SGHNT and YENEEA. V lost 4 bases and J lost 3, with 9 bases in between. CDR3 nucleotides: TGTGCCAGCAGCTCCAGGGCCGAAGAGACCCAGTACTTC. Translated, it gives CASSSRAEETQYF.

The gene calls are TRBV4-1 and TRBJ2-1; tentative D call: TRBD1 (6 bases). The germline V gene encodes CDR1 MGHRA and CDR2 YSYEKL. V was clipped by 3 bases and J by 0 bases, with 21 bases between them. The CDR3 covers 19 residues. The CDR3 sequence: CASSQDDYRTASSYNEQFF. Here the CDR3 DNA reads TGCGCCAGCAGCCAGGACGATTATCGGACAGCAAGCTCCTACAATGAGCAGTTCTTC.

The chain couples TRBV4-1 to TRBJ2-5; maybe TRBD1 (5 bases). V lost 4 bases, J lost 4 bases, and 13 bases lay in between. The CDR3 has 14 residues. Germline loops: CDR1 MGHRA, CDR2 YSYEKL. Here the CDR3 reads CASSPQPRGETQYF. CDR3 DNA: TGCGCCAGCAGCCCCCAGCCTAGGGGAGAGACCCAGTACTTC.

Only one count was recorded for this clone. The rearrangement joins TRBV4-3 to TRBJ1-2; 8 nucleotides line up with TRBD1. Trimming cost V 4 bases and J 7 bases; bases outside gene matches: 2. The CDR3 is 12 amino acids. Germline-derived CDR1 and CDR2 are LGHNA and YSLEER. CDR3 loop: CASSLDRAGYTF. CDR3 DNA: TGCGCCAGCAGCCTGGACAGGGCTGGCTACACCTTC.

The CDR3 DNA is TGCGCCAGCAGCCAAGCTCTCGCAGCGGGGGACACAGATACGCAGTATTTT. Protein: CASSQALAAGDTDTQYF. V usage is TRBV4-3 and J usage is TRBJ2-3; 8 positions agree with TRBD2. In germline, CDR1 is LGHNA, CDR2 YSLEER. The length of the CDR3 is 17 residues. V shed 1 base and J 2 bases; nucleotides not matched to a gene: 8.

This clone has a handful of counts. V gene TRBV12-5 combines with J gene TRBJ1-5; D remains unclear. Germline assignment: CDR1 LGHNT and CDR2 FRNRAP. The CDR3 loop spans 14 amino acids. The V gene lost 6 bases and the J gene lost 1 base, with 10 bases spanning the gap. The CDR3 coding sequence is TGTGCTAGTGGCTCCGACGGGAGCAATCAGCCCCAGCATTTT. This sequence encodes CASGSDGSNQPQHF.

The chain has TRBV21-1 and TRBJ2-2; the DNA was not used to check the table's D call, TRBD1. TRBV21-1 is assigned pseudogene status. This CDR3 has 18 amino acids. CDR3 coding DNA: TGTGCCAGCAGCACACTAATGGGGGGACAGGGGGTAACCGGGGAGCTGTTTTTT. As protein: CASSTLMGGQGVTGELFF.

The chain links TRBV10-3 to TRBJ2-5; 7 nucleotides match TRBD2. The tail of the sequence fits TRBJ2-7 better, so the J call may be wrong. Germline V gene sequence: CDR1 ENHRY, CDR2 SYGVKD. The CDR3 consists of 12 residues. This chain's CDR3 is CAISGEGPEQYF. In nucleotides, the CDR3 is TGTGCCATCAGTGGGGAGGGACCCGAGCAGTACTTC.

The chain couples TRBV28 to TRBJ1-5, with D perhaps matching TRBD1 (5 bases). The CDR3 has 14 amino acids. V lost 6 bases to trimming and J lost 15 bases, with 24 bases between them. CDR1 MDHEN and CDR2 SYDVKM come from the germline V gene. CDR3 in amino acids: CASSSIRGEGLRHF. DNA of the CDR3: TGTGCCAGCAGCTCGATAAGAGGGGAGGGCCTCCGGCATTTT. Full variable domain (remainder filled in from reference TRBV28 and TRBJ1-5): DVKVTQSSRYLVKRTGEKVFLECVQDMDHENMFWYRQDPGLGLRLIYFSYDVKMKEKGDIPEGYSVSREKKERFSLILESASTNQTSMYLCASSSIRGEGLRHFGDGTRLSIL.

This clone showed up just a few times. The chain uses TRBV5-4 and TRBJ2-7; possibly TRBD2 for D (7 bases). The CDR3 length is 16 residues. Trimming cost V 0 bases and J 5 bases, with 18 bases left between them. Germline CDR1 and CDR2: SGHNT and YYREEE (reference sequence). The CDR3 region has the DNA TGTGCCAGCAGCTTGGACCCCGGGGGGCTCGGACACGAGCAGTACTTC. This sequence encodes CASSLDPGGLGHEQYF.

The chain uses TRBV7-9 and TRBJ1-2; 7 positions match TRBD1. The junction had 9 bases not matched to a gene; V was cut back by 1 base and J by 4 bases. CDR1 and CDR2 from the germline V gene are SEHNR and FQNEAQ (reference sequence). The CDR3 runs to 16 residues. CDR3 nucleotides: TGTGCCAGCAGCTTAGGGACAGGATCTAGACTCTATGGCTACACCTTC. Its translation is CASSLGTGSRLYGYTF. The variable domain in full, completed from reference TRBV7-9 and TRBJ1-2, reads DTGVSQNPRHKITKRGQNVTFRCDPISEHNRLYWYRQTLGQGPEFLTYFQNEAQLEKSRLLSDRFSAERPKGSFSTLEIQRTEQGDSAMYLCASSLGTGSRLYGYTFGSGTRLTVV.

This rearrangement joins TRBV27 to TRBJ2-1; 7 positions match TRBD1. Germline lookup yields CDR1 MNHEY and CDR2 SMNVEV (reference sequence). The CDR3 length is 15 residues. V shed 5 bases, J shed 3 bases, and the junction held 7 bases outside the gene matches. This chain's CDR3 is CASSPLTGYYNEQFF. The CDR3 DNA sequence: TGTGCCAGCAGTCCGTTGACAGGGTACTACAATGAGCAGTTCTTC.

The chain joins TRBV7-9 to TRBJ2-1; TRBD2 aligns across 12 bases. With V trimmed by 5 bases and J by 7 bases, 12 bases remained unmatched. In germline, CDR1 is SEHNR, CDR2 FQNEAQ (reference sequence). The CDR3 runs to 17 residues. The CDR3 region has the DNA TGTGCCAGCAGCCTCGAAACACTAGCGGGGGGTGGGAATGAGCAGTTCTTC. Translation gives CASSLETLAGGGNEQFF.

The rearrangement joins TRBV9 to TRBJ1-6; possible D gene TRBD1, 6 bases. This CDR3 has 15 residues. Germline V gene data show CDR1 as SGDLS and CDR2 as YYNGEE. Trimming removed 3 bases from V and 4 bases from J, with 11 bases in between. The CDR3 region is CASSEQGRYNSPLHF. The CDR3 DNA reads TGTGCCAGCAGCGAACAGGGACGGTATAATTCACCCCTCCACTTT.

The V gene is TRBV15, the J gene TRBJ1-2; TRBD1 might be the D (5 bases). Trimming stripped 5 bases from V and 3 bases from J, with 19 bases between. The germline CDR1 and CDR2 sequences are LNHNV and YYDKDF (reference sequence). The CDR3 is 16 residues long. This chain's CDR3 is CATSPGGTGLDYGYTF. The DNA for the CDR3 is TGTGCCACCAGCCCAGGAGGGACGGGGCTCGACTATGGCTACACCTTC.

The chain employs TRBV19 and TRBJ1-2; 8 positions agree with TRBD1. Germline loops: CDR1 LNHDA, CDR2 SQIVND (reference sequence). The CDR3 covers 15 residues. V was clipped by 1 base and J by 3 bases; unmatched bases: 4. CDR3 bases: TGTGCCAGTAGTATAGCTCTGACAGGGGACTATGGCTACACCTTC. Translating gives CASSIALTGDYGYTF.

The V and J genes are TRBV27 and TRBJ2-1; the D is unclear. Trimming left V 4 bases short and J 0 bases short, with 16 bases between. The CDR3 length is 17 residues. Germline CDR1 MNHEY, CDR2 SMNVEV (reference sequence). The CDR3 is CASSSSSWYSSYNEQFF. CDR3 DNA sequence: TGTGCCAGCAGTTCATCGTCTTGGTATAGCTCCTACAATGAGCAGTTCTTC.

The rearrangement links TRBV11-3 to TRBJ1-1; D unclear. Trimming stripped 1 base from V and 5 bases from J, with 11 bases between. From germline, CDR1 is SGHNT and CDR2 YENEEA. This CDR3 is built from 14 residues. The CDR3 loop is CASSLGRALTEAFF. The CDR3 DNA follows: TGTGCCAGCAGCTTAGGGAGGGCTTTGACTGAAGCTTTCTTT.

This clone was detected once. In DNA form, the CDR3 reads TGTGCCAGCAGCTTACAGGGAGGGACTAGGTACCAAGAGACCCAGTACTTC. This sequence encodes CASSLQGGTRYQETQYF. The genes are TRBV7-2 and TRBJ2-5; 8 positions agree with TRBD2. Germline assignment: CDR1 SGHTA and CDR2 FQGNSA. V trimming: 2 bases; J trimming: 0 bases; junction bases outside the gene matches: 8. The CDR3 runs to 17 residues.